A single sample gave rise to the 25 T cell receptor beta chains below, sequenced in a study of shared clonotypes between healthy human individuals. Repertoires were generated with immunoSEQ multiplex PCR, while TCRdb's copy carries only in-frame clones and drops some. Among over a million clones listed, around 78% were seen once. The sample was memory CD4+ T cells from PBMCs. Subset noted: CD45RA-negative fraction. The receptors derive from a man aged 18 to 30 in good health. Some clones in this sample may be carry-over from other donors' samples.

CDR3: CASSGPEPGGAQTQYF. The CDR3 nucleotides read TGTGCCAGCAGCGGGCCTGAGCCAGGGGGCGCCCAGACCCAGTACTTC. V and J are TRBV21-1 and TRBJ2-5; TRBD1, the table's D call, was not compared with the DNA. TRBV21-1 is a pseudogene locus. The CDR3 consists of 16 residues.

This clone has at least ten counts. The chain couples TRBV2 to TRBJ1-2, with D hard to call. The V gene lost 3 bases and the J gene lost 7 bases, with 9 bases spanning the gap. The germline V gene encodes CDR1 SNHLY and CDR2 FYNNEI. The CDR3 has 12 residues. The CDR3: CASSERPAGYTF. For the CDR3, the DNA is TGTGCCAGCAGTGAGCGCCCGGCTGGCTACACCTTC.

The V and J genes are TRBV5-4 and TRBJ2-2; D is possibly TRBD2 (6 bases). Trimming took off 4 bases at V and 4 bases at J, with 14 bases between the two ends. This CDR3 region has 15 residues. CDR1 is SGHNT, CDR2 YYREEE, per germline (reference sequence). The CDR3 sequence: CASSPTGGTTGELFF. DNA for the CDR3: TGTGCCAGCAGCCCCACTGGCGGGACCACCGGGGAGCTGTTTTTT.

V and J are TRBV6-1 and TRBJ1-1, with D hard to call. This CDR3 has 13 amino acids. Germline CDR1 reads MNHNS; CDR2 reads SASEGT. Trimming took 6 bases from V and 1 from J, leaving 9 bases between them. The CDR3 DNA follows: TGTGCCAGCAGGAAGTCAAAGAACACTGAAGCTTTCTTT. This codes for CASRKSKNTEAFF.

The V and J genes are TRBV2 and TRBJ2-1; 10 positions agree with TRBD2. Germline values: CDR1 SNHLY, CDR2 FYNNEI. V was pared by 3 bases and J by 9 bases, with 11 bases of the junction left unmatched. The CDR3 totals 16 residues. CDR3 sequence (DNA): TGTGCCAGCAGTGACTGGGGGCTAGCGGGAGCGGCTGAGCAGTTCTTC. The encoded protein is CASSDWGLAGAAEQFF.

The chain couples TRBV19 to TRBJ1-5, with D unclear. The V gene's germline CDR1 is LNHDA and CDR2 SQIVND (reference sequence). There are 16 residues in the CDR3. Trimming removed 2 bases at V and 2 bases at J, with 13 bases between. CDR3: CASSIFAVQGNQPQHF. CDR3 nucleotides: TGTGCCAGTAGTATATTCGCAGTTCAGGGCAATCAGCCCCAGCATTTT.

CDR3 amino acids: CASSPGQVATGELFF. CDR3 DNA: TGTGCCAGCAGCCCGGGACAGGTGGCCACCGGGGAGCTGTTTTTT. This chain uses TRBV9 with TRBJ2-2, with 8 bases aligning to TRBD1. The CDR3 covers 15 residues. In germline, CDR1 is SGDLS, CDR2 YYNGEE. The V and J ends lost 4 bases and 4 bases, in that order; junction bases with no gene match: 6.

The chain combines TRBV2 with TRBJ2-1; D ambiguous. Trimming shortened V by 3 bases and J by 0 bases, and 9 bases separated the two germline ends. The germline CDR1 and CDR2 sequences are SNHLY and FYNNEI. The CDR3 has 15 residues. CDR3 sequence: CASSDLGLSYNEQFF. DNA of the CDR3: TGTGCCAGCAGTGACTTGGGCCTCTCCTACAATGAGCAGTTCTTC.

As DNA, the CDR3 is TGCGCCAGCAGCCCAAACCCCGGGACAGGGGCCCGAAACACCATATATTTT. Translation: CASSPNPGTGARNTIYF. V is TRBV5-1 and J is TRBJ1-3; 10 positions agree with TRBD1. Trimming at V came to 4 bases and at J to 5 bases, leaving 12 bases not matched to a gene. The germline V gene has CDR1 SGHRS and CDR2 YFSETQ. This CDR3 comprises 17 residues.

The CDR3 DNA reads TGCGCCAGCAGCCTCTCACTGACTAGCGGGAGTTCCAATGAGCAGTTCTTC. Its translation is CASSLSLTSGSSNEQFF. The chain recombines TRBV5-1 with TRBJ2-1; 12 nucleotides agree with TRBD2. J lost 6 bases, V lost 4 bases, and 11 bases had no gene match. The CDR3 runs 17 residues. Per the germline V gene, CDR1 is SGHRS and CDR2 is YFSETQ.

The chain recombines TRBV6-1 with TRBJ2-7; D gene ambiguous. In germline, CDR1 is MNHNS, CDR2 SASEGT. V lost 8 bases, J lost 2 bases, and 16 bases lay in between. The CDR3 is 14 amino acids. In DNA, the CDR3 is TGTGCCAGCGGCCGAGGAACAAACACCTACGAGCAGTACTTC. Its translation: CASGRGTNTYEQYF.

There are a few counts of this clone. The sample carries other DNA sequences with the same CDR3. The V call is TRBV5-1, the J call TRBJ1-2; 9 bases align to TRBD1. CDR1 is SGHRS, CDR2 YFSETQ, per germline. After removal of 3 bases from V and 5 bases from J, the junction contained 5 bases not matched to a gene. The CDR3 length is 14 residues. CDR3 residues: CASSSGQGRYGYTF. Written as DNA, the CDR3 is TGCGCCAGCAGCTCCGGACAGGGGAGGTATGGCTACACCTTC.

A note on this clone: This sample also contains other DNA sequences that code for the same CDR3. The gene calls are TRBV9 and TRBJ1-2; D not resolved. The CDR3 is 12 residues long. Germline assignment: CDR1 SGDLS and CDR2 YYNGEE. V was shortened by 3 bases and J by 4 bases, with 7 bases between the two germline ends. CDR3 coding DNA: TGTGCCAGCAGCGGCCCTTTCTATGGCTACACCTTC. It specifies CASSGPFYGYTF.

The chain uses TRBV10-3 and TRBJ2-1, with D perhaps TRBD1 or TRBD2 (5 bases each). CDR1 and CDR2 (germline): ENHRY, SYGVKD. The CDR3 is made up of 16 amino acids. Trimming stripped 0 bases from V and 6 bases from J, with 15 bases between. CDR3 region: CAISESRGIRVNEQFF. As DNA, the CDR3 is TGTGCCATCAGTGAGTCGAGGGGAATTCGGGTCAATGAGCAGTTCTTC.

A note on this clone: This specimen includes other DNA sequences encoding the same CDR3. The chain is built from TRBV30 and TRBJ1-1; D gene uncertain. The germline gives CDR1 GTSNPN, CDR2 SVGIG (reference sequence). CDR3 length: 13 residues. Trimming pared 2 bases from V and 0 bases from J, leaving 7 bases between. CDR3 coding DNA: TGTGCCTGGAGTACTGGGATGAACACTGAAGCTTTCTTT. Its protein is CAWSTGMNTEAFF.

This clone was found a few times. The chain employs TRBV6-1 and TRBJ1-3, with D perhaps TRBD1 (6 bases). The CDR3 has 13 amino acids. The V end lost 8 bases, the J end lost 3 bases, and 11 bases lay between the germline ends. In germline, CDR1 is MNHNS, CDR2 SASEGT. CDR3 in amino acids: CASGAGDGNTIYF. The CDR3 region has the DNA TGTGCCAGCGGGGCAGGGGATGGAAACACCATATATTTT.

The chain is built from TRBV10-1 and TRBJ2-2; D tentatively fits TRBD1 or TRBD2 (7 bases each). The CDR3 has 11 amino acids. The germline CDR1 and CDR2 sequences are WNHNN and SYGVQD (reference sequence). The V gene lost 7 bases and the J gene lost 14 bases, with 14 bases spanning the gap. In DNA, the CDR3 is TGCGCCAGCAACGCAGGGGGGGCTCTGTTTTTT. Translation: CASNAGGALFF.

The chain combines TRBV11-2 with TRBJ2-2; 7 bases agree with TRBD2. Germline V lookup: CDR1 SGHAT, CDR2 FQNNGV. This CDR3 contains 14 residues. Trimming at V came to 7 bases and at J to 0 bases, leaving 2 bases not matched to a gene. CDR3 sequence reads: CASTREANTGELFF. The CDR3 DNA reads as TGTGCCAGCACCCGGGAGGCGAACACCGGGGAGCTGTTTTTT.

The CDR3 DNA follows: TGTGCCAGCGGAGAGAGGAGTGCTTTCTTT. This codes for CASGERSAFF. The J gene is TRBJ1-1, the V gene TRBV9; D remains ambiguous. Germline loops: CDR1 SGDLS, CDR2 YYNGEE. This CDR3 is 10 amino acids long. V gave up 7 bases and J gave up 11 bases, with 12 bases separating them. The variable domain in full, with the rest retrieved from reference TRBV9 and TRBJ1-1, is DSGVTQTPKHLITATGQRVTLRCSPRSGDLSVYWYQQSLDQGLQFLIQYYNGEERAKGNILERFSAQQFPDLHSELNLSSLELGDSALYFCASGERSAFFGQGTRLTVV.

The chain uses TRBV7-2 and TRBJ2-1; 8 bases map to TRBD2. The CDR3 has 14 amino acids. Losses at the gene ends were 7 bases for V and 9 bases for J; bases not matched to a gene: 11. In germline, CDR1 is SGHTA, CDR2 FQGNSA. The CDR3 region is CASTQAGAFGEQFF. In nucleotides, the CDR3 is TGTGCCAGCACCCAAGCGGGAGCCTTTGGTGAGCAGTTCTTC.

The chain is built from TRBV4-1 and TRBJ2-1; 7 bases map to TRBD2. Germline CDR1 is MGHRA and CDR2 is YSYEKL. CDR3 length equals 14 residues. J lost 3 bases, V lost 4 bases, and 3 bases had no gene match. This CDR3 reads CASSRSSGYNEQFF. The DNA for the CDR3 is TGCGCCAGCAGCCGGTCTAGCGGCTACAATGAGCAGTTCTTC.

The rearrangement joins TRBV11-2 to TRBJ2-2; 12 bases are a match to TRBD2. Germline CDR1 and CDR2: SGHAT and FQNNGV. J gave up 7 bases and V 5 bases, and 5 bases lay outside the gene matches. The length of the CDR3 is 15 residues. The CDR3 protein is CASSPLAGGFGELFF. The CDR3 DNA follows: TGTGCCAGCAGCCCTCTAGCGGGAGGGTTCGGGGAGCTGTTTTTT.

The CDR3 sequence is CASSQGQANEKLFF. The CDR3 DNA reads TGTGCCAGCAGTCAGGGTCAGGCTAATGAAAAACTGTTTTTT. This chain links TRBV2 with TRBJ1-4, with D possibly being TRBD1 (5 bases). Trimming took 5 bases from V and 3 from J, leaving 10 bases between them. This CDR3 is 14 amino acids long. Germline CDR1 is SNHLY and CDR2 is FYNNEI. The full variable domain, in which reference TRBV2 and TRBJ1-4 provide the parts outside the CDR3, is EPEVTQTPSHQVTQMGQEVILRCVPISNHLYFYWYRQILGQKVEFLVSFYNNEISEKSEIFDDQFSVERPDGSNFTLKIRSTKLEDSAMYFCASSQGQANEKLFFGSGTQLSVL.

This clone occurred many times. CDR3 sequence reads: CASSMVGVGQPQHF. The CDR3 nucleotides read TGTGCCAGTAGTATGGTTGGGGTGGGGCAGCCCCAGCATTTT. The chain employs TRBV19 and TRBJ1-5; D is undetermined. Germline values: CDR1 LNHDA, CDR2 SQIVND (reference sequence). Deletions cut 3 bases from V and 7 bases from J, with 13 bases between. This CDR3 region has 14 residues.

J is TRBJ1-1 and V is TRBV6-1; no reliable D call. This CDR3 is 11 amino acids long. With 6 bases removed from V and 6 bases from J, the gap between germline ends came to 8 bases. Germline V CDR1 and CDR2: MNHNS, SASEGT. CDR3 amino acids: CASRGEAEAFF. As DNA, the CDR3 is TGTGCCAGCAGGGGTGAAGCTGAAGCTTTCTTT.